Listed below are T cell receptor beta chains from one sample, sequenced in a study of T cell changes during pregnancy in multiple sclerosis. Clones were sequenced by immunoSEQ multiplex PCR, and TCRdb holds only the in-frame ones, with some missing. The sample lists tens of thousands of clones, 85% to 95% occurring once. The material sequenced was CD4+ T cells from peripheral blood mononuclear cells, taken in the third trimester of pregnancy. These receptors were obtained from a female donor with multiple sclerosis, enrolled in a pregnancy study. The CDR3 runs from the conserved cysteine through the conserved F or W. D genes are given only for firm matches. Not all rows give a size; the values are once, few, many and, for expanded clones, a class.

abundance,d_gene,j_gene,v_gene,CDR3nt,CDR3aa
-,-,TRBJ1-1,TRBV5-1,TGCGCCAGCAGCTTGGTGGTGGCCTCGGGAGCTTTCTTT,CASSLVVASGAFF
-,TRBD2,TRBJ2-5,TRBV6-5,TGTGCCAGCAGTTCTATAGCGGGAGACGGGACCCAGTACTTC,CASSSIAGDGTQYF
-,TRBD1,TRBJ1-5,TRBV2,TGTGCCAGCGCCCAGGGGGCGAGCAATCAGCCCCAGCATTTT,CASAQGASNQPQHF
-,TRBD1,TRBJ2-1,TRBV11-2,TGTGCCAGCAGCCCGATAGGTGGACAGGGCTACAATGAGCAGTTCTTC,CASSPIGGQGYNEQFF
-,TRBD2,TRBJ2-3,TRBV5-4,TGTGCCAGCACCCTTAGCGGGACTAGCACAGATACGCAGTATTTT,CASTLSGTSTDTQYF
-,-,TRBJ2-5,TRBV29-1,TGCAGCGTTGAGAGGGGGGAGACCCAGTACTTC,CSVERGETQYF
-,-,TRBJ2-5,TRBV27,TGTGCCAGCAGTTTTCACGGGAGTGGAGAGACCCAGTACTTC,CASSFHGSGETQYF
-,-,TRBJ2-7,TRBV20-1,TGCAGTGTCACTTCGTTCGGCGAGCAGTACTTC,CSVTSFGEQYF
-,TRBD1,TRBJ2-3,TRBV13,TGTGCCAGCAGCTTCCGGACAGGGGCGACAGATACGCAGTATTTT,CASSFRTGATDTQYF
-,TRBD2,TRBJ2-3,TRBV7-2,TGTGCCAGCAGCTTAGCCGCGACTAGCGGCACAGATACGCAGTATTTT,CASSLAATSGTDTQYF
-,TRBD1,TRBJ2-1,TRBV11-3,TGTGCCAGCAGCCAGACAGGGTCGGATGAGCAGTTCTTC,CASSQTGSDEQFF
-,-,TRBJ1-1,TRBV4-2,TGTGCCAGCAGCCCTCGGCGGAGGGTAGGTACGATGAACACTGAAGCTTTCTTT,CASSPRRRVGTMNTEAFF
-,TRBD1,TRBJ1-3,TRBV5-1,TGCGCCAGCAGCAGGGACAGGGGATTCTCTGGAAACACCATATATTTT,CASSRDRGFSGNTIYF
-,TRBD1,TRBJ1-2,TRBV29-1,TGCAGCGCCGGGGGCAGGGGGTATGGCTACACCTTC,CSAGGRGYGYTF
-,-,TRBJ1-1,TRBV11-2,TGTGCCAGCAGCTTAGGGAGGGGGGGAATGAACACTGAAGCTTTCTTT,CASSLGRGGMNTEAFF
-,-,TRBJ1-2,TRBV6-1,TGTGCCAGCAGTGTACAGGATGGCTATGGCTACACCTTC,CASSVQDGYGYTF
once,TRBD1,TRBJ2-7,TRBV6-6,TGTGCCAGCACTCGACCCGGACAGGGGTTCGAGCAGTACTTC,CASTRPGQGFEQYF
-,-,TRBJ2-1,TRBV18,TGTGCCAGCTCACCACCGAGGCAGGGGATATACAATGAGCAGTTCTTC,CASSPPRQGIYNEQFF
once,TRBD1,TRBJ1-5,TRBV5-8,TGTGCCAGCAGCTTGGGGACAGGTGAGCAGCCCCAGCATTTT,CASSLGTGEQPQHF
-,-,TRBJ2-2,TRBV29-1,TGCAGCGTTGCCGACAGGCCGGCCGGGGAGCTGTTTTTT,CSVADRPAGELFF
-,TRBD2,TRBJ2-3,TRBV9,TGTGCCAGCAGCGTAGAACGGGGACTAGCGGGAGGGCCAGCCACAGATACGCAGTATTTT,CASSVERGLAGGPATDTQYF
-,TRBD2,TRBJ2-7,TRBV18,TGTGCCAGCTCACCTGCGTTTAGCGGGTCCTACGAGCAGTACTTC,CASSPAFSGSYEQYF
-,-,TRBJ1-1,TRBV5-1,TGCGCCAGCAGCTGGAGGCAGTCCATGAACACTGAAGCTTTCTTT,CASSWRQSMNTEAFF
few,TRBD1,TRBJ2-7,TRBV4-2,TGTGCCAGCAGCCAGGAGACAGGGGGGTTCTCCTACGAGCAGTACTTC,CASSQETGGFSYEQYF
once,-,TRBJ1-2,TRBV28,TGTGCCACCCCCCGGGTCCCTCCCAACTATGGCTACACCTTC,CATPRVPPNYGYTF
-,-,TRBJ2-5,TRBV5-1,TGCGCCAGCAGCGAGACTAGTCTGGAGACCCAGTACTTC,CASSETSLETQYF
-,TRBD1,TRBJ2-4,TRBV19,TGTGCCAGTAGTCAACCATTAGGGACAGTACTAGCCAAAAACATTCAGTACTTC,CASSQPLGTVLAKNIQYF
-,TRBD1,TRBJ2-7,TRBV5-1,TGCGCCAGCAGCTCATTACCAGGACAGGGGGCGGCCTACGAGCAGTACTTC,CASSSLPGQGAAYEQYF
-,TRBD1,TRBJ1-5,TRBV15,TGTGCCACCAGCCAACCTCTGGGCAGGGGGCCTCAGCCCCAGCATTTT,CATSQPLGRGPQPQHF
once,TRBD2,TRBJ2-3,TRBV15,TGTGCCACCAGCAGAGGGACTAGCGGGACCACAGATACGCAGTATTTT,CATSRGTSGTTDTQYF
-,-,TRBJ2-2,TRBV30,TGTGCCTGGAGAGCGGGTACCGGGGAGCTGTTTTTT,CAWRAGTGELFF
-,TRBD1,TRBJ2-5,TRBV7-8,TGTGCCAGCATTCCAGGGGGAATAAAGACCCAGTACTTC,CASIPGGIKTQYF
-,-,TRBJ1-1,TRBV9,TGTGCCAGCAGCGTAGAGGGGCCCGCTACTGAAGCTTTCTTT,CASSVEGPATEAFF
-,TRBD1,TRBJ2-7,TRBV11-3,TGTGCCAGCAGCTTTCACAGGGGTTACGAGCAGTACTTC,CASSFHRGYEQYF
-,-,TRBJ2-1,TRBV7-2,TGTGCCAGCAGCTCCGGTGTTGTCTACAATGAGCAGTTCTTC,CASSSGVVYNEQFF
-,-,TRBJ2-6,TRBV6-7,TGTGCCAGCAGCGGACAGGGAGGGACTAGGGCCAACGTCCTGACTTTC,CASSGQGGTRANVLTF
-,-,TRBJ2-5,TRBV5-1,TGCGCCAGCAGCTTCAACACAGGGTCGGAGACCCAGTACTTC,CASSFNTGSETQYF
-,-,TRBJ2-1,TRBV2,TGTGCCAGCAGTGAACTTTCCTACAATGAGCAGTTCTTC,CASSELSYNEQFF
once,-,TRBJ1-2,TRBV7-9,TGTGCCAGCAGCTTAGGGGAGGGGGCTAACTATGGCTACACCTTC,CASSLGEGANYGYTF
once,TRBD2,TRBJ2-3,TRBV11-2,TGTGCCAGCAGCGCGACTAGCCCAACGCAGTATTTT,CASSATSPTQYF
-,TRBD1,TRBJ2-1,TRBV29-1,TGCAGCGTCCGGGACAGGGTTTTTTCCAGCAGCAATGAGCAGTTCTTC,CSVRDRVFSSSNEQFF
-,TRBD2,TRBJ2-7,TRBV7-2,TGTGCCAGCAGCCCGAGAGCGGGAGGCGAGCAGTACTTC,CASSPRAGGEQYF
-,-,TRBJ2-1,TRBV5-4,TGTGCCAGCAGCTTGGATAGCGGATCCTACAATGAGCAGTTCTTC,CASSLDSGSYNEQFF
-,-,TRBJ2-1,TRBV10-3,TGTGCCATCAGGGGCGGGGCCTACAATGAGCAGTTCTTC,CAIRGGAYNEQFF
-,TRBD2,TRBJ2-7,TRBV7-2,TGTGCCAGCAGCTCCGGGGCTAGCGGGAGCTACGAGCAGTACTTC,CASSSGASGSYEQYF
-,TRBD1,TRBJ2-7,TRBV7-2,TGTGCCAGCAGCTTAGAGTTACTCGGGACAGGGCAATACGAGCAGTACTTC,CASSLELLGTGQYEQYF
-,-,TRBJ2-7,TRBV5-1,TGCGCCAGCAGCTTGGACAGGGAATACGAGCAGTACTTC,CASSLDREYEQYF
-,-,TRBJ2-1,TRBV27,TGTGCCAGCAGAATGGGGAGGTACAATGAGCAGTTCTTC,CASRMGRYNEQFF
-,TRBD2,TRBJ2-7,TRBV5-8,TGTGCCAGCAGCTTGTCTTCTAGCGGGTTCTCCTACGAGCAGTACTTC,CASSLSSSGFSYEQYF